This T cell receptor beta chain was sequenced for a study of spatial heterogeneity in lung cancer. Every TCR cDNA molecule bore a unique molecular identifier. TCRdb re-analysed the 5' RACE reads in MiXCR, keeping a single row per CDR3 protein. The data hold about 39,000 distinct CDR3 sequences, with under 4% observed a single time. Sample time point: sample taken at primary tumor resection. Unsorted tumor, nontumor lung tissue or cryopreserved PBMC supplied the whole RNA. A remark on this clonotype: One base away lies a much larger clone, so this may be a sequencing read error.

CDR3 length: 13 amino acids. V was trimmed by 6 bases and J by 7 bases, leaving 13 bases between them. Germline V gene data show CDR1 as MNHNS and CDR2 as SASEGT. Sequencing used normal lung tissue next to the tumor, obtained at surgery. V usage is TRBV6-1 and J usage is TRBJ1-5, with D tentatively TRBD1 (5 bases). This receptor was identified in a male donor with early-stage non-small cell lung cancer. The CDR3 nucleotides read TGTGCCAGCAGCACGAGGGGAGGCCAGCCCCAGCATTTT. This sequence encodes CASSTRGGQPQHF.